This is a list of T cell receptor beta chains from one sample in a study of human T cells and chemical hapten exposure. TCRdb used MiXCR to reprocess the RACE reads, holding one entry per CDR3 protein. The sample consists of 180,000 or so distinct CDR3 sequences, about a fifth of them appearing once. The source material was whole blood, sampled in connection with sensitization to the hapten diphenylcyclopropenone (DPC). The receptors were gathered from a woman aged 50 to 65 with alopecia areata. Some clones in this sample may be carry-over from other donors' samples. Each CDR3 is given with its conserved first and last residue. D genes are given only for firm matches. Expanded clones are given a class, and other clones once, few, many or no size at all.

abundance	v_gene	j_gene	d_gene	CDR3aa	CDR3nt
.	TRBV20-1	TRBJ2-3	TRBD2	CSTKVWLAGSTDTQYF	TGCAGTACCAAGGTCTGGCTAGCGGGATCCACAGATACGCAGTATTTT
.	TRBV25-1	TRBJ1-2	.	CASSESGRDRHYGYTF	TGTGCCAGCAGTGAATCTGGCAGGGATCGGCACTATGGCTACACCTTC
many	TRBV24-1	TRBJ1-5	.	CATSDPGQPQHF	TGTGCCACCAGTGACCCCGGACAGCCCCAGCATTTT
.	TRBV29-1	TRBJ2-1	.	CSVESAGLGSYNEQFF	TGCAGCGTTGAATCGGCGGGCCTGGGTTCCTACAATGAGCAGTTCTTC
.	TRBV21-1	TRBJ2-4	.	CASSKESQGAAKNIQYF	TGTGCCAGCAGCAAAGAAAGTCAGGGGGCGGCCAAAAACATTCAGTACTTC
few	TRBV20-1	TRBJ2-4	.	CSAERDFWRAKNIQYF	TGCAGTGCGGAACGGGACTTCTGGCGAGCCAAAAACATTCAGTACTTC
.	TRBV29-1	TRBJ1-1	.	CSGHTNTEAFF	TGCAGCGGACATACGAACACTGAAGCTTTCTTT
.	TRBV6-6	TRBJ2-1	TRBD2	CASSGGSSYNEQFF	TGTGCCAGCAGCGGCGGGAGTTCTTACAATGAGCAGTTCTTC
.	TRBV6-5	TRBJ2-1	TRBD2	CASSYTSGGSYNEQFF	TGTGCCAGCAGTTACACCAGCGGGGGCTCCTACAATGAGCAGTTCTTC
.	TRBV6-5	TRBJ2-5	.	CASSYRAGIQETQYF	TGTGCCAGCAGTTACAGGGCGGGGATACAAGAGACCCAGTACTTC
.	TRBV29-1	TRBJ2-7	TRBD1	CSVERTGGSYEQYF	TGCAGCGTCGAAAGGACAGGGGGGTCCTACGAGCAGTACTTC
.	TRBV12-3/TRBV12-4	TRBJ2-7	.	CASSQGAGRTSSYEQYF	TGTGCCAGCTCGCAAGGGGCGGGCCGCACCAGCTCCTACGAGCAGTACTTC
few	TRBV5-1	TRBJ2-3	.	CASSLGDLPHDTQYF	TGCGCCAGCAGCTTGGGGGACTTACCCCATGATACGCAGTATTTT
once	TRBV28	TRBJ1-2	TRBD1	CASRVPGQPYGYTF	TGTGCCAGCAGGGTACCGGGACAGCCCTATGGCTACACCTTC
.	TRBV29-1	TRBJ2-1	.	CSVVGNSYNEQFF	TGCAGCGTTGTCGGGAACTCCTACAATGAGCAGTTCTTC
.	TRBV15	TRBJ2-2	.	CATSRDQGQPANTGELFF	TGTGCCACCAGCAGAGATCAAGGGCAGCCGGCGAACACCGGGGAGCTGTTTTTT
many	TRBV7-2	TRBJ1-1	.	CASSSLGVTEAFF	TGTGCCAGCAGCTCCCTAGGAGTGACTGAAGCTTTCTTT
.	TRBV7-2	TRBJ2-3	TRBD2	CASTLTSGTDTQYF	TGTGCCAGCACCCTGACTAGCGGAACAGATACGCAGTATTTT
.	TRBV5-1	TRBJ2-7	.	CASSLDPSVYEQYF	TGCGCCAGCAGCTTGGATCCTTCGGTATACGAGCAGTACTTC
few	TRBV6-2/TRBV6-3	TRBJ1-1	.	CASSGGTPRRAFF	TGTGCCAGCAGTGGCGGGACTCCACGAAGGGCTTTCTTT
few	TRBV6-1	TRBJ2-7	TRBD2	CASSAGTTYQQYF	TGTGCCAGCAGTGCTGGGACTACCTACCAGCAGTACTTC
.	TRBV12-3/TRBV12-4	TRBJ1-2	.	CASSSGFENYGYTF	TGTGCCAGCAGTTCTGGGTTCGAAAACTATGGCTACACCTTC
few	TRBV11-3	TRBJ1-5	.	CASRDRGGQPQHF	TGTGCCAGCAGAGACAGAGGCGGTCAGCCCCAGCATTTT
.	TRBV5-5	TRBJ1-2	.	CASSPTSQAGYGYTF	TGTGCCAGCAGCCCAACGAGCCAAGCAGGGTATGGCTACACCTTC
.	TRBV7-8	TRBJ2-1	TRBD1	CASSTAQGSYNEQFF	TGTGCCAGCAGCACGGCACAGGGGTCCTACAATGAGCAGTTCTTC
many	TRBV5-1	TRBJ1-1	.	CASSSTGRNTEAFF	TGCGCCAGCAGCTCTACAGGGAGGAACACTGAAGCTTTCTTT
few	TRBV2	TRBJ1-1	TRBD1	CASSENRGAFF	TGTGCCAGCAGTGAAAACAGGGGAGCTTTCTTT
few	TRBV4-1	TRBJ1-1	TRBD1	CASSQVGVTGGNTEAFF	TGCGCCAGCAGCCAAGTGGGGGTGACAGGGGGGAACACTGAAGCTTTCTTT
.	TRBV4-2	TRBJ2-2	TRBD2	CASSQEGPLAGVFNTGELFF	TGTGCCAGCAGCCAAGAAGGTCCGCTAGCGGGAGTGTTTAACACCGGGGAGCTGTTTTTT
few	TRBV3-1	TRBJ2-5	TRBD2	CASSQGGGRQETQYF	TGTGCCAGCAGCCAAGGGGGGGGGAGACAAGAGACCCAGTACTTC
many	TRBV7-8	TRBJ1-1	.	CASSLKSTGITEAFF	TGTGCCAGCAGCTTAAAATCCACCGGCATCACTGAAGCTTTCTTT
.	TRBV2	TRBJ2-1	TRBD2	CASSPTSGIGNEQFF	TGTGCCAGCAGCCCGACTAGCGGGATAGGGAATGAGCAGTTCTTC
few	TRBV5-1	TRBJ2-7	.	CASSLSQYSYEQYF	TGCGCCAGCAGCTTGAGTCAGTACTCCTACGAGCAGTACTTC
.	TRBV3-1	TRBJ2-1	TRBD1	CASSRDSVSYNEQFF	TGTGCCAGCAGCCGGGACAGCGTCTCCTACAATGAGCAGTTCTTC
few	TRBV7-3	TRBJ2-3	.	CASSSTYDPLGTQYF	TGTGCCAGCAGCTCGACGTATGATCCCCTTGGCACGCAGTATTTT
few	TRBV15	TRBJ2-7	.	CATSRDRVREQYF	TGTGCCACCAGCAGAGACCGGGTACGCGAGCAGTACTTC
few	TRBV20-1	TRBJ1-2	.	CSARREAGGYTF	TGCAGTGCTAGAAGAGAGGCCGGCGGCTACACCTTC
.	TRBV7-8	TRBJ1-2	.	CASSPILNNYGYTF	TGTGCCAGCAGCCCTATACTTAATAACTATGGCTACACCTTC
once	TRBV7-2	TRBJ2-2	TRBD2	CASSLRLAVRTGELFF	TGTGCCAGCAGCCTACGACTAGCTGTTCGCACCGGGGAGCTGTTTTTT
.	TRBV6-1	TRBJ2-4	.	CASRGVPAKNIQYF	TGTGCCAGCAGGGGGGTCCCAGCCAAAAACATTCAGTACTTC
few	TRBV5-6	TRBJ2-2	TRBD2	CASSFRTSGRAGELFF	TGTGCCAGCAGTTTTCGGACTAGCGGGAGAGCCGGGGAGCTGTTTTTT
.	TRBV5-1	TRBJ1-2	.	CASSPRGGYGYTF	TGCGCCAGCAGCCCCCGAGGTGGCTATGGCTACACCTTC
.	TRBV25-1	TRBJ2-5	.	CASSGQVRFKETQYF	TGTGCCAGCAGTGGGCAAGTGCGTTTCAAAGAGACCCAGTACTTC
few	TRBV11-2	TRBJ2-1	.	CASSRQGRPAYNEQFF	TGTGCCAGCAGCCGTCAGGGGAGGCCGGCCTACAATGAGCAGTTCTTC
.	TRBV7-6	TRBJ2-7	TRBD1	CASSARDRGYEQYF	TGTGCCAGCAGCGCCCGGGACAGGGGTTACGAGCAGTACTTC
few	TRBV7-2	TRBJ2-5	TRBD2	CASSVAGVGETQYF	TGTGCCAGCTCCGTAGCGGGAGTGGGGGAGACCCAGTACTTC
few	TRBV27	TRBJ1-2	TRBD1	CASSSRDSNYGYTF	TGTGCCAGCAGTTCACGGGACAGCAACTATGGCTACACCTTC
.	TRBV2	TRBJ2-1	TRBD2	CASSESRGRNYEQFF	TGTGCCAGCAGTGAATCTCGCGGGAGAAATTATGAGCAGTTCTTC
few	TRBV5-1	TRBJ1-1	TRBD1	CASSRQTTGGITEAFF	TGCGCCAGCAGCCGCCAGACGACAGGGGGCATAACTGAAGCTTTCTTT
.	TRBV7-2	TRBJ2-2	.	CASSLFSLGGSGELFF	TGTGCCAGCAGCTTATTTTCTTTGGGCGGGTCCGGGGAGCTGTTTTTT
few	TRBV28	TRBJ2-3	.	CASSLSVGALGDTQYF	TGTGCCAGCAGTTTATCAGTGGGGGCGCTGGGGGATACGCAGTATTTT
.	TRBV20-1	TRBJ2-7	TRBD2	CSARGREGLYEQYF	TGCAGTGCTAGAGGGCGGGAGGGCCTCTACGAGCAGTACTTC
.	TRBV7-7	TRBJ1-4	.	CASSPTIATNEKLFF	TGTGCCAGCAGCCCAACGATAGCAACTAATGAAAAACTGTTTTTT
few	TRBV25-1	TRBJ2-7	.	CASRKGGVYEQYF	TGTGCCAGCAGGAAGGGCGGAGTCTACGAGCAGTACTTC
.	TRBV2	TRBJ2-3	TRBD2	CASMRAGAADTQYF	TGTGCCAGCATGCGAGCGGGAGCGGCAGATACGCAGTATTTT
few	TRBV3-1	TRBJ2-1	TRBD2	CASSQGGTSGGKQFF	TGTGCCAGCAGCCAAGGAGGGACTAGCGGGGGAAAGCAGTTCTTC
many	TRBV20-1	TRBJ2-1	.	CSASVLRGGTEQFF	TGCAGTGCTAGCGTACTACGTGGGGGGACGGAGCAGTTCTTC
few	TRBV10-3	TRBJ2-7	.	CAISEQGGTSYEQYF	TGTGCCATCAGTGAACAGGGCGGGACCTCCTACGAGCAGTACTTC
.	TRBV10-3	TRBJ1-1	.	CAISDHPNRVDTEAFF	TGTGCCATCAGTGACCACCCGAACAGGGTTGACACTGAAGCTTTCTTT
.	TRBV19	TRBJ2-7	.	CASSTGNPYEQYF	TGTGCCAGTAGTACCGGGAACCCCTACGAGCAGTACTTC